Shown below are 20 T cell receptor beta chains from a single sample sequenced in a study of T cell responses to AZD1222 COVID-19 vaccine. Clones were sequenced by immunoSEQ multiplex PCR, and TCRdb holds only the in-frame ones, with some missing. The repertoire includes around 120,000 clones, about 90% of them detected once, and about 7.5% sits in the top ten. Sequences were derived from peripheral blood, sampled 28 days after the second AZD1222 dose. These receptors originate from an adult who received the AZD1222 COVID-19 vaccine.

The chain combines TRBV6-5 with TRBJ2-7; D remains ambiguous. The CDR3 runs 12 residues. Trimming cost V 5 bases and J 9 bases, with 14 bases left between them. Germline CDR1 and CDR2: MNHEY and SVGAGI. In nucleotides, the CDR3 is TGTGCCAGCAGTACCCCAGGAGCCGGGCAGTACTTC. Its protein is CASSTPGAGQYF.

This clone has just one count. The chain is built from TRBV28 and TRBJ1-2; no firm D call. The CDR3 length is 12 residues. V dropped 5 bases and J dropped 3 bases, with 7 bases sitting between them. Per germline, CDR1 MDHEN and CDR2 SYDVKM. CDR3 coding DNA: TGTGCCAGCAGTGCGAGCCACTATGGCTACACCTTC. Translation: CASSASHYGYTF.

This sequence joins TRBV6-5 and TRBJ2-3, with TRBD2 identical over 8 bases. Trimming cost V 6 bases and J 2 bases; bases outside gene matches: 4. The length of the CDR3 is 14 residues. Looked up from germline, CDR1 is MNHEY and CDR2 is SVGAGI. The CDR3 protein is CASRGLAATDTQYF. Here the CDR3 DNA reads TGTGCCAGCAGAGGACTAGCCGCCACAGATACGCAGTATTTT.

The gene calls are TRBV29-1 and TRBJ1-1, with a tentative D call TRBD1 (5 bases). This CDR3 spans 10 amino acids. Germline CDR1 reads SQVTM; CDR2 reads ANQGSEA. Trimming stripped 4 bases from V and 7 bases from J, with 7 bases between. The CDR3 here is CSVGGFEAFF. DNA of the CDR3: TGCAGCGTTGGGGGGTTTGAAGCTTTCTTT.

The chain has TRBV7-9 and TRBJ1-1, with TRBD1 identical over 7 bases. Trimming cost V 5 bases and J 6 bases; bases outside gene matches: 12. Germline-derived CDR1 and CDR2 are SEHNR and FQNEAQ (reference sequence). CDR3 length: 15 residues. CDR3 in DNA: TGTGCCAGCAGCCCCGATCGACAGGGAATGGCTGAAGCTTTCTTT. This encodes CASSPDRQGMAEAFF.

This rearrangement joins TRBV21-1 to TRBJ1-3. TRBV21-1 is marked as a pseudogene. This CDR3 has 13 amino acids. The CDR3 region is CASSNRQRNTIYF. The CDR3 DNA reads TGTGCCAGCAGCAATCGGCAGAGAAACACCATATATTTT.

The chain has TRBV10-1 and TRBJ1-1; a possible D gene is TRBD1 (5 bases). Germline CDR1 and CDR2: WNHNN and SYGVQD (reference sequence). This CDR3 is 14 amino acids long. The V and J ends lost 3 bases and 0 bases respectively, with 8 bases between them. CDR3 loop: CASSDPGLNTEAFF. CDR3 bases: TGCGCCAGCAGTGATCCAGGGTTGAACACTGAAGCTTTCTTT.

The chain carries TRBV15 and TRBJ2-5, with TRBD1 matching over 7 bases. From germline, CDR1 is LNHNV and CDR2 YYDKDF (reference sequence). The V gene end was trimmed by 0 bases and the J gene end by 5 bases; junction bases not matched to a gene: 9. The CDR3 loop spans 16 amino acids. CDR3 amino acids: CATSREGGAILETQYF. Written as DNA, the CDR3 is TGTGCCACCAGCAGAGAAGGGGGCGCGATCTTGGAGACCCAGTACTTC.

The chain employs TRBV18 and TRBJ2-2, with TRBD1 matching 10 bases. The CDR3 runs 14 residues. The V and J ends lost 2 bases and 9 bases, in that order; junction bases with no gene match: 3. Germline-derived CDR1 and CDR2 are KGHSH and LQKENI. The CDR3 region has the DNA TGTGCCAGCTCACCATCGACAGGGGGCTGGGAGCTGTTTTTT. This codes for CASSPSTGGWELFF.

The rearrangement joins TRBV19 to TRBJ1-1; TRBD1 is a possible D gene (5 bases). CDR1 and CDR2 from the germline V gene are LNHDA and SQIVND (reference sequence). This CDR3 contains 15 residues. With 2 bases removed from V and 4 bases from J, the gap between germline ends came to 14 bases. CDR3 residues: CASSIIAGFGTEAFF. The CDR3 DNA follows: TGTGCCAGTAGTATAATTGCAGGGTTCGGCACTGAAGCTTTCTTT. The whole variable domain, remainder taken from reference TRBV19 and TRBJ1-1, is DGGITQSPKYLFRKEGQNVTLSCEQNLNHDAMYWYRQDPGQGLRLIYYSQIVNDFQKGDIAEGYSVSREKKESFPLTVTSAQKNPTAFYLCASSIIAGFGTEAFFGQGTRLTVV.

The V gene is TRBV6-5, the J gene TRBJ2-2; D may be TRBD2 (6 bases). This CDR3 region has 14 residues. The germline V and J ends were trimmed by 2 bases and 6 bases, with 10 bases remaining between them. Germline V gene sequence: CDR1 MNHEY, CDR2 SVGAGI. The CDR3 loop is CASSYVREAGELFF. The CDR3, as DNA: TGTGCCAGCAGTTACGTCAGGGAGGCCGGGGAGCTGTTTTTT.

The CDR3 DNA follows: TGTGCCAGTACCGGGACAGGGAATGGCTACACCTTC. Translating it yields CASTGTGNGYTF. J is TRBJ1-2 and V is TRBV19; 9 bases match TRBD1. The CDR3 length is 12 residues. Trimming removed 7 bases from V and 6 bases from J; junction bases left unmatched: 3. Germline CDR1 and CDR2: LNHDA and SQIVND (reference sequence).

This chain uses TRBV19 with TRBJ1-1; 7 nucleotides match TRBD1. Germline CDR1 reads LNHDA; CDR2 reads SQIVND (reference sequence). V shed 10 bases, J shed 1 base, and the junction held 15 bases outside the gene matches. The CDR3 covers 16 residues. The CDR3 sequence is CATSGQPLLRNTEAFF. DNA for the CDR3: TGTGCCACCTCGGGACAGCCGCTTTTGAGGAACACTGAAGCTTTCTTT.

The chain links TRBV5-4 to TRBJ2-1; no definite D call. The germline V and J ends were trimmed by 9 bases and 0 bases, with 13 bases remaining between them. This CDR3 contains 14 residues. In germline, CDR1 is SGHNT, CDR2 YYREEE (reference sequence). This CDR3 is CATLPHNSYNEQFF. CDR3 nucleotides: TGTGCCACCCTTCCCCATAACTCCTACAATGAGCAGTTCTTC.

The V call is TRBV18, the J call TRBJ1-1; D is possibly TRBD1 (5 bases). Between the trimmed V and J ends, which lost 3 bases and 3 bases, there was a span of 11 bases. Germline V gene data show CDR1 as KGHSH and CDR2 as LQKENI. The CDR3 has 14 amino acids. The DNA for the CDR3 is TGTGCCAGCTCACCGAATGACAGATACACTGAAGCTTTCTTT. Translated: CASSPNDRYTEAFF. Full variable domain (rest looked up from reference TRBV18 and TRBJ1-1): NAGVMQNPRHLVRRRGQEARLRCSPMKGHSHVYWYRQLPEEGLKFMVYLQKENIIDESGMPKERFSAEFPKEGPSILRIQQVVRGDSAAYFCASSPNDRYTEAFFGQGTRLTVV.

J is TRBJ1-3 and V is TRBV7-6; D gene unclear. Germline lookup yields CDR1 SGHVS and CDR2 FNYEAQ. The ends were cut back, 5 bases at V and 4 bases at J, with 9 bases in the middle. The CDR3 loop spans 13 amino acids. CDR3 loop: CASSPSGGNTIYF. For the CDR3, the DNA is TGTGCCAGCAGCCCCTCGGGGGGAAACACCATATATTTT.

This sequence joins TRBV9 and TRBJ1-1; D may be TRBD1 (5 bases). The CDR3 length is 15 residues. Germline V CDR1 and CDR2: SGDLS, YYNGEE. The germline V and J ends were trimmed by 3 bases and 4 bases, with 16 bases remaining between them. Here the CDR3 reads CASSASPLRGTEAFF. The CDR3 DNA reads TGTGCCAGCAGCGCTTCGCCGTTGAGGGGCACTGAAGCTTTCTTT.

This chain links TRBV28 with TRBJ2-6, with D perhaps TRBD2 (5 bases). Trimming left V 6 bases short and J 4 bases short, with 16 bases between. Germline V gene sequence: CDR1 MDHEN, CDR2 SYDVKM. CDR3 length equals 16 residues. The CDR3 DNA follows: TGTGCCAGCAGCCGAACGGGGTCCTCCGGGGCCAACGTCCTGACTTTC. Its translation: CASSRTGSSGANVLTF.

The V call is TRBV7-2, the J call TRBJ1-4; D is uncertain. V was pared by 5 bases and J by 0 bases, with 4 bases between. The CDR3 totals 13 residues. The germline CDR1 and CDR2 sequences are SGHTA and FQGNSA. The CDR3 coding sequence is TGTGCCAGCAGCCGTGCAACTAATGAAAAACTGTTTTTT. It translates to CASSRATNEKLFF.

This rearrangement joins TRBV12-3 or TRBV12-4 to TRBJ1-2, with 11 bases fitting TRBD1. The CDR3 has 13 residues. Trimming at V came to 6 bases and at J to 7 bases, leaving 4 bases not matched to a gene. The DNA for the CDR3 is TGTGCCAGCAGCGGACAGGGGGCGAGTGGCTACACCTTC. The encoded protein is CASSGQGASGYTF.